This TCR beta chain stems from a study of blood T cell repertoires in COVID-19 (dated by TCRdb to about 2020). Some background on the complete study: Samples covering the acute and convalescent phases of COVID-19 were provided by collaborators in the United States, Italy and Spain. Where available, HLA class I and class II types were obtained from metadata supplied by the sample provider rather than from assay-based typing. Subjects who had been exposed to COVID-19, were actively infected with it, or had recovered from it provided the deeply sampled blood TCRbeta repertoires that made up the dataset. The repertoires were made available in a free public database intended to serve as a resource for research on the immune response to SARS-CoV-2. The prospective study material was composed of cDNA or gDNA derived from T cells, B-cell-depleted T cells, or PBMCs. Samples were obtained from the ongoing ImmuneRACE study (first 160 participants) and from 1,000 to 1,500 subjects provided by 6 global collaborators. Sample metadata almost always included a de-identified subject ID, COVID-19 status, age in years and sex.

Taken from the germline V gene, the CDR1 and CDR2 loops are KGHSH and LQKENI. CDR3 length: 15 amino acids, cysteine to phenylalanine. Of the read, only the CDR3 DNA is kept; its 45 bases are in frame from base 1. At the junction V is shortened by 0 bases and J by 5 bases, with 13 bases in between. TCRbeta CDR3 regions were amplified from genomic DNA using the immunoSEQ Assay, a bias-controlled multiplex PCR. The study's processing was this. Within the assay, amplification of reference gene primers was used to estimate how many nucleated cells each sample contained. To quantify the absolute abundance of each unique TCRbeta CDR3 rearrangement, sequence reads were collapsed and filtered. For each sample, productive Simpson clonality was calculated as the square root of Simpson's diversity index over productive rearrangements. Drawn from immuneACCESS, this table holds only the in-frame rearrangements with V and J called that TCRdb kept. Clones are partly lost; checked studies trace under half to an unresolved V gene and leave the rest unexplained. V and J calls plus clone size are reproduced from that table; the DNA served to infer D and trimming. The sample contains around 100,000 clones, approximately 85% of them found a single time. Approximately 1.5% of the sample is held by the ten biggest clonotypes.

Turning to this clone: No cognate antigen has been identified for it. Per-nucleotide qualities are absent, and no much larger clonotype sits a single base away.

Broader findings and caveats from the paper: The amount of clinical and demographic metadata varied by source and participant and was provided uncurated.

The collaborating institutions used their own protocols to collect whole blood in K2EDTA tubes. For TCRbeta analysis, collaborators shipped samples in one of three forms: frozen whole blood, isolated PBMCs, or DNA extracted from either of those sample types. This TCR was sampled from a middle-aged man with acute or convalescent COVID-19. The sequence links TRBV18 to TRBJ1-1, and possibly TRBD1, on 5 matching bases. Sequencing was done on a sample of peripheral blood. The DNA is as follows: TGTGCCAGCTCACCACCGACAGTTCCCAGGACTGAAGCTTTCTTT. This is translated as CASSPPTVPRTEAFF.